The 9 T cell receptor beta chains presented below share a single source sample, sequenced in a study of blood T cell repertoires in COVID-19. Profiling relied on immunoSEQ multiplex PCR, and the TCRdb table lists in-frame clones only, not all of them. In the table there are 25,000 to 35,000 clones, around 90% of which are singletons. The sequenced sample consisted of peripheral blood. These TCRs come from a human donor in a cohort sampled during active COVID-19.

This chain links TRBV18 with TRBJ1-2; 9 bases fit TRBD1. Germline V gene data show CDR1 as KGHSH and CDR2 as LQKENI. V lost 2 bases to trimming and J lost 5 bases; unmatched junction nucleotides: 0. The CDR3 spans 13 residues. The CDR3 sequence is CASSPDRGYGYTF. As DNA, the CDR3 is TGTGCCAGCTCACCAGACAGGGGGTATGGCTACACCTTC.

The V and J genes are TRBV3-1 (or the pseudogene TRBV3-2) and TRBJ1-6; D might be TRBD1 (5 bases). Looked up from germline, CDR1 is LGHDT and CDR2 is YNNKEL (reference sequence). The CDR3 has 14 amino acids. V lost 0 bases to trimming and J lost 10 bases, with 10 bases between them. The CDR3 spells CASSQELRVSPLHF. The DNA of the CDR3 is TGTGCCAGCAGCCAAGAACTCAGGGTATCACCCCTCCACTTT.

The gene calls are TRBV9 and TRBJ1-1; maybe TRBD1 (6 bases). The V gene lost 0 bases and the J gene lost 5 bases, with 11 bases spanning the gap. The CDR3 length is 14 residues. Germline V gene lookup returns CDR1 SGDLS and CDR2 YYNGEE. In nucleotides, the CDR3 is TGTGCCAGCAGCGTAGATACAGGGTGGACTGAAGCTTTCTTT. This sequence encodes CASSVDTGWTEAFF.

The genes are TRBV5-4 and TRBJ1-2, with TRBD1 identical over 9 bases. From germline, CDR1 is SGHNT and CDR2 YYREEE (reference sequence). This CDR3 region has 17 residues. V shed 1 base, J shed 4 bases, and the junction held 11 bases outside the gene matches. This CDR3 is CASSLRWGQGVGYGYTF. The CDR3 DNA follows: TGTGCCAGCAGCTTGAGGTGGGGACAGGGTGTGGGCTATGGCTACACCTTC.

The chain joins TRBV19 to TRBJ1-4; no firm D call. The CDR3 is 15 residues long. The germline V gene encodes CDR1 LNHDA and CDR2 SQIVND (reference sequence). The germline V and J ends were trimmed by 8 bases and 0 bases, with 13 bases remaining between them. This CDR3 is CASSQRYATNEKLFF. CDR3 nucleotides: TGTGCCAGTTCCCAGCGGTATGCAACTAATGAAAAACTGTTTTTT.

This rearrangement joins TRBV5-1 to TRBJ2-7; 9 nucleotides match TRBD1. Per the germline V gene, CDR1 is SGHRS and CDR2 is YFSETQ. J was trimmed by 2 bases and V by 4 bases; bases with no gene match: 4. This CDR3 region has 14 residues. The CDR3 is CASSRTGEPYEQYF. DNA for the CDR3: TGCGCCAGCAGCCGGACAGGGGAGCCCTACGAGCAGTACTTC.

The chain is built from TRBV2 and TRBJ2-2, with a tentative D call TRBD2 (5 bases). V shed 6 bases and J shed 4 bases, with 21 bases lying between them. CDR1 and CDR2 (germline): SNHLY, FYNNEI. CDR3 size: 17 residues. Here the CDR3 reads CASRASPPGRRTGELFF. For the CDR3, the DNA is TGTGCCAGCAGGGCCTCGCCTCCGGGAAGGCGCACCGGGGAGCTGTTTTTT.

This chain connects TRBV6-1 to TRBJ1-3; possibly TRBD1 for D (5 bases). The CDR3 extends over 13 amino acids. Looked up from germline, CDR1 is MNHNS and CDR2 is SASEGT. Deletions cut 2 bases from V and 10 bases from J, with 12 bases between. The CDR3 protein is CASSELRGYTIYF. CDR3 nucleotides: TGTGCCAGCAGTGAACTCCGGGGGTATACCATATATTTT.

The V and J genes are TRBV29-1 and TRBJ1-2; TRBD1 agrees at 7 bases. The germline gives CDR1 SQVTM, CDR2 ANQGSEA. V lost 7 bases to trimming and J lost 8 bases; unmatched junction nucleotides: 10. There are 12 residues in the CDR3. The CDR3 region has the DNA TGCAGCGCCATGGACAGGTTCGACGGCTACACCTTC. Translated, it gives CSAMDRFDGYTF.